The rows below give T cell receptor beta chains drawn from one sample of a study of blood T cell repertoires in COVID-19. Generated by immunoSEQ multiplex PCR, the TCRdb table keeps only in-frame clones and is missing some. The sample lists roughly 53,000 clones; 90% were seen once. The source material was peripheral blood. The receptors were sampled from a human donor in a cohort sampled during active COVID-19. The CDR3 runs from the conserved cysteine through the conserved F or W. Fields, in order: J gene, V gene, CDR3 protein.

j_gene: TRBJ2-5
v_gene: TRBV4-3
CDR3aa: CASSQDSGFGETQYF

j_gene: TRBJ2-3
v_gene: TRBV7-2
CDR3aa: CASSLARGTTQYF

j_gene: TRBJ2-5
v_gene: TRBV6-2/TRBV6-3
CDR3aa: CASSYSVIERGGGLETQYF

j_gene: TRBJ1-6
v_gene: TRBV5-4
CDR3aa: CASSPGQSSYNSPLHF

j_gene: TRBJ2-5
v_gene: TRBV28
CDR3aa: CASSKLMLRGQEKETQYF

j_gene: TRBJ1-3
v_gene: TRBV5-5
CDR3aa: CASSLHSSSGNTIYF

j_gene: TRBJ1-1
v_gene: TRBV4-3
CDR3aa: CASSQDRGLNTEAFF

j_gene: TRBJ2-5
v_gene: TRBV5-1
CDR3aa: CASSLTPDQEETQYF

j_gene: TRBJ2-7
v_gene: TRBV28
CDR3aa: CASTRPGQNYEQYF

j_gene: TRBJ1-4
v_gene: TRBV14
CDR3aa: CASSTTGLNEKLFF

j_gene: TRBJ2-2
v_gene: TRBV11-3
CDR3aa: CASRDSNTGELFF

j_gene: TRBJ2-7
v_gene: TRBV2
CDR3aa: CASSRATAITYEQYF

j_gene: TRBJ1-1
v_gene: TRBV4-3
CDR3aa: CASSQKQGSEAFF

j_gene: TRBJ2-2
v_gene: TRBV5-1
CDR3aa: CASSAGTPNTGELFF

j_gene: TRBJ1-1
v_gene: TRBV5-6
CDR3aa: CASSLGAGNTEAFF

j_gene: TRBJ1-3
v_gene: TRBV5-1
CDR3aa: CASSLNRAGNTIYF

j_gene: TRBJ1-1
v_gene: TRBV30
CDR3aa: CAWARGTNTEAFF

j_gene: TRBJ1-4
v_gene: TRBV19
CDR3aa: CASSIVREKLFF

j_gene: TRBJ2-1
v_gene: TRBV10-3
CDR3aa: CAISESSTGNNEQFF

j_gene: TRBJ2-1
v_gene: TRBV4-3
CDR3aa: CASSQGQGVTLAYNEQFF

j_gene: TRBJ2-1
v_gene: TRBV6-5
CDR3aa: CASQGLGNQFF

j_gene: TRBJ2-2
v_gene: TRBV13
CDR3aa: CASRNRETGELFF

j_gene: TRBJ1-5
v_gene: TRBV4-2
CDR3aa: CASSQGYSNQPQHF

j_gene: TRBJ2-1
v_gene: TRBV12-3/TRBV12-4
CDR3aa: CASSFIDEQFF

j_gene: TRBJ2-3
v_gene: TRBV12-3/TRBV12-4
CDR3aa: CASSLDITDTQYF

j_gene: TRBJ1-2
v_gene: TRBV4-1
CDR3aa: CASSQGMYSFHYGYTF

j_gene: TRBJ2-7
v_gene: TRBV11-2
CDR3aa: CASSTRQGPLYEQYF

j_gene: TRBJ2-3
v_gene: TRBV4-3
CDR3aa: CASSQDLASGMTDTQYF

j_gene: TRBJ2-2
v_gene: TRBV10-3
CDR3aa: CAISDGANTGELFF

j_gene: TRBJ2-2
v_gene: TRBV7-9
CDR3aa: CASSPNSGVTGELFF

j_gene: TRBJ2-5
v_gene: TRBV9
CDR3aa: CASSLGTQETQYF

j_gene: TRBJ2-1
v_gene: TRBV10-3
CDR3aa: CANAGTGYSEQFF

j_gene: TRBJ1-6
v_gene: TRBV4-3
CDR3aa: CASSRLPGTGNSPLHF

j_gene: TRBJ1-1
v_gene: TRBV18
CDR3aa: CASSPGQANTEAFF

j_gene: TRBJ1-6
v_gene: TRBV19
CDR3aa: CASSGQSAPLHF

j_gene: TRBJ2-7
v_gene: TRBV25-1
CDR3aa: CASSETGGSEQYF

j_gene: TRBJ2-1
v_gene: TRBV29-1
CDR3aa: CSVGDRGISSEQFF

j_gene: TRBJ2-1
v_gene: TRBV5-6
CDR3aa: CASSPGLGLDEQFF

j_gene: TRBJ1-2
v_gene: TRBV2
CDR3aa: CASTRGPYGYTF

j_gene: TRBJ1-5
v_gene: TRBV9
CDR3aa: CASSLTGSGNQPQHF

j_gene: TRBJ1-1
v_gene: TRBV5-1
CDR3aa: CASGLETGLNTEAFF

j_gene: TRBJ2-2
v_gene: TRBV11-2
CDR3aa: CASSPDRVGSGELFF

j_gene: TRBJ2-3
v_gene: TRBV5-1
CDR3aa: CASSSAAEEDTQYF

j_gene: TRBJ2-1
v_gene: TRBV4-3
CDR3aa: CASSQDYRGSEQFF

j_gene: TRBJ1-2
v_gene: TRBV7-9
CDR3aa: CASSRIGGSDNYGYTF

j_gene: TRBJ2-2
v_gene: TRBV15
CDR3aa: CATSRAGARNTGELFF

j_gene: TRBJ1-3
v_gene: TRBV6-6
CDR3aa: CASSHSRERNTIYF

j_gene: TRBJ1-2
v_gene: TRBV27
CDR3aa: CASGPHGGSTF

j_gene: TRBJ2-3
v_gene: TRBV10-1
CDR3aa: CASSEGSSGGSKDTQYF

j_gene: TRBJ2-7
v_gene: TRBV28
CDR3aa: CASSPTPLGEQYF

j_gene: TRBJ1-4
v_gene: TRBV7-9
CDR3aa: CASSAPQGSTNEKLFF